This TCR beta chain emerged from a study of breast tumors, draining lymph nodes, adjacent tissues. The lymph nodes were axillary draining lymph nodes from breast cancer patients. Study observations and caveats: Data fit most tumor T cells coming from lymph node, expanding in tumor. The lymph node origin of tumor T cells was framed as consistent with a hypothesis, not demonstrated. Tumor TCR diversity was below lymph nodes but above nontumor tissue.

This clonotype was recorded at least ten times. Its antigen remains unknown. The germline CDR1 and CDR2 sequences are SGDLS and YYNGEE. V lost 0 bases to trimming and J lost 7 bases, with 13 bases between them. There are 15 residues in the CDR3. MiXCR was run by TCRdb on the multiplex PCR reads, yielding one entry per CDR3 protein. This table holds some 170,000 distinct CDR3 sequences, around 35% found once. This TCR was recovered from a female donor with breast cancer. Some clones in this sample may be carry-over from other donors' samples. The chain combines TRBV9 with TRBJ1-4, with no clear D. Sequences were obtained from axillary lymph node tissue. As DNA, the CDR3 is TGTGCCAGCAGCGTAGCTAACGAAGGGAGTGAAAAACTGTTTTTT. Its translation is CASSVANEGSEKLFF.